This T cell receptor beta chain was recorded in a study of blood T cell repertoires in COVID-19. Study in general: The United States, Italy and Spain were the sources of the acute and convalescent COVID-19 samples. Nucleic acid was either cDNA or gDNA, and it came from T cells, B-cell-depleted T cells, or PBMCs.

Germline V gives CDR1 LGHNA, CDR2 YSLEER. The CDR3 consists of 15 residues. V lost 0 bases and J 6 bases, leaving 12 bases between the germline ends. In the study's own analysis: Quantification of nucleated cells was approximated via reference gene primer amplification. TCRdb's table, derived via immunoSEQ multiplex PCR, lists solely in-frame clones and lacks some. The DNA was the basis for D and trimming; V, J and clone size are from that table. The repertoire consists of around 74,000 clones, with roughly 90% occurring once and the leading ten covering 4.6%. The sequenced material came from peripheral blood. The sequence came from a man aged 50-59 years with active COVID-19. The V call is TRBV4-3, the J call TRBJ1-5, with TRBD1 as a possible D gene (6 bases). CDR3 amino acids: CASSQEAGVGQPQHF. The CDR3 DNA reads TGCGCCAGCAGCCAAGAAGCAGGGGTCGGTCAGCCCCAGCATTTT.